The rows below give T cell receptor beta chains drawn from one sample of a study of T cells after yellow fever vaccination. TCRdb used MiXCR to reprocess the 5' RACE reads, holding one entry per CDR3 protein. Of almost 600,000 distinct CDR3 sequences in the sample, about 14% were seen once. The sample was PBMCs, taken on the day of the yellow fever booster vaccination. The receptors here all came from a man under 40 who received the YFV17D yellow fever vaccine. CDR3s include the opening cysteine and the closing phenylalanine or tryptophan. D genes are given only for firm matches. For some rows the clone size is stated as once, few or many, or as a class when expanded; others skip it.

TRBV12-3/TRBV12-4,-,TRBJ2-1,few,CASSGGSFYEQFF,TGTGCCAGCAGTGGGGGCAGTTTCTATGAGCAGTTCTTC
TRBV7-2,-,TRBJ2-1,-,CASSPQGGTYNEQFF,TGTGCCAGCAGCCCGCAGGGCGGGACCTACAATGAGCAGTTCTTC
TRBV27,-,TRBJ2-2,few,CASSQGQVNTGELFF,TGTGCCAGCAGTCAGGGACAAGTGAACACCGGGGAGCTGTTTTTT
TRBV30,-,TRBJ2-2,few,CAWSVEAPGELFF,TGTGCCTGGAGTGTAGAGGCTCCCGGGGAGCTGTTTTTT
TRBV18,TRBD1,TRBJ2-4,-,CASSPGTGGLSIQYF,TGTGCCAGCTCACCTGGGACAGGGGGGTTGAGCATTCAGTACTTC
TRBV20-1,TRBD2,TRBJ2-1,-,CSARPLAGAGNEQFF,TGCAGTGCTAGACCCCTAGCGGGAGCTGGAAATGAGCAGTTCTTC
TRBV24-1,-,TRBJ1-2,few,CATSDSSRSNYGYTF,TGTGCCACCAGTGATTCGAGCCGAAGCAACTATGGCTACACCTTC
TRBV29-1,-,TRBJ2-5,-,CSVEDVETQYF,TGCAGCGTCGAAGACGTGGAGACCCAGTACTTC
TRBV12-3/TRBV12-4,TRBD2,TRBJ2-1,-,CASSFRVSSGRKFEQFF,TGTGCCAGCAGTTTTCGTGTATCTAGCGGGAGGAAATTTGAGCAGTTCTTC
TRBV7-2,-,TRBJ2-5,-,CASSSPGSRETQYF,TGTGCCAGCAGTTCACCAGGCTCGCGAGAGACCCAGTACTTC
TRBV14,-,TRBJ1-1,-,CASSKEVRNTEAFF,TGTGCCAGCAGCAAAGAGGTGCGGAACACTGAAGCTTTCTTT
TRBV7-2,-,TRBJ2-2,-,CASSRPIQPPGELFF,TGTGCCAGCAGCCGCCCGATCCAACCCCCCGGGGAGCTGTTTTTT
TRBV4-3,TRBD1,TRBJ1-1,-,CASSQGPTGVNTEAFF,TGCGCCAGCAGCCAAGGACCTACAGGGGTGAACACTGAAGCTTTCTTT
TRBV7-9,-,TRBJ2-1,-,CASSLMTYNEQFF,TGTGCCAGCAGCCTCATGACTTACAATGAGCAGTTCTTC
TRBV10-1,-,TRBJ2-4,many,CASSENRGGIQYF,TGCGCCAGCAGTGAAAACAGGGGAGGCATTCAGTACTTC
TRBV25-1,-,TRBJ2-5,few,CASTEIGAVETQYF,TGTGCCAGCACCGAAATCGGCGCTGTCGAGACCCAGTACTTC
TRBV20-1,-,TRBJ1-2,-,CSASGTSSNYGYTF,TGCAGTGCTAGCGGGACCTCGTCTAACTATGGCTACACCTTC
TRBV7-6,-,TRBJ2-7,-,CASSYTFVDEQYF,TGTGCCAGCAGCTATACGTTTGTAGACGAGCAGTACTTC
TRBV10-2,-,TRBJ2-3,-,CASSRLGEDTQYF,TGCGCCAGCAGCCGGCTCGGGGAGGATACGCAGTATTTT
TRBV5-5,-,TRBJ1-3,many,CASSLTASGNTIYF,TGTGCCAGCAGCTTAACGGCCTCTGGAAACACCATATATTTT
TRBV6-2/TRBV6-3,TRBD2,TRBJ2-7,-,CASREPGLAIYEQYF,TGTGCCAGCAGGGAGCCGGGACTAGCGATATACGAGCAGTACTTC
TRBV20-1,TRBD2,TRBJ2-1,-,CSASSGTVSYNEQFF,TGCAGTGCTAGTAGCGGGACCGTCTCCTACAATGAGCAGTTCTTC
TRBV5-8,-,TRBJ2-3,-,CASSFGSSQPDTQYF,TGTGCCAGCAGCTTTGGGTCCTCCCAACCAGATACGCAGTATTTT
TRBV5-1,-,TRBJ1-4,many,CASSSTGTPGYREKLFF,TGCGCCAGCAGCTCTACCGGGACGCCCGGATACCGAGAAAAACTGTTTTTT
TRBV29-1,TRBD1,TRBJ2-7,-,CSVQGQTYEQYF,TGCAGCGTTCAGGGACAGACCTACGAGCAGTACTTC
TRBV10-1,-,TRBJ2-3,many,CASRNRDKRGADTQYF,TGCGCCAGCAGGAACCGGGACAAACGAGGAGCAGATACGCAGTATTTT
TRBV5-1,TRBD2,TRBJ2-7,few,CASSLGGVSSGHYEQYF,TGCGCCAGCAGCTTGGGTGGGGTGTCTAGCGGGCACTACGAGCAGTACTTC
TRBV28,TRBD1,TRBJ2-7,many,CASSLFGTGLEQYF,TGTGCCAGCAGTTTATTTGGGACAGGACTAGAGCAGTACTTC
TRBV5-6,-,TRBJ1-1,few,CASSFFPQGKQDRNTEAFF,TGTGCCAGCAGCTTTTTCCCTCAGGGGAAGCAGGACCGGAACACTGAAGCTTTCTTT
TRBV21-1,-,TRBJ1-3,-,CASRKTRGSGNTIYF,TGTGCCAGTAGGAAAACCCGGGGAAGCGGAAACACCATATATTTT
TRBV27,-,TRBJ1-2,-,CASSLSGPTGYGYTF,TGTGCCAGCAGTTTATCTGGACCGACCGGCTATGGCTACACCTTC
TRBV11-2,-,TRBJ1-5,few,CASSLDLLGRLSNQPQHF,TGTGCCAGCAGCTTAGATCTTTTGGGGAGGTTAAGCAATCAGCCCCAGCATTTT
TRBV19,-,TRBJ1-2,-,CASSIFSSDGLDGYTF,TGTGCCAGTAGTATCTTCTCGAGCGACGGGCTAGATGGCTACACCTTC
TRBV25-1,-,TRBJ2-3,few,CASSPKNTQYF,TGTGCCAGCAGTCCCAAGAATACGCAGTATTTT
TRBV21-1,-,TRBJ2-1,-,CASSEIEGEQFF,TGTGCCAGCAGCGAAATAGAGGGCGAGCAGTTCTTC
TRBV5-1,-,TRBJ2-5,-,CASSWRGADQETQYF,TGCGCCAGCAGCTGGAGGGGGGCAGACCAAGAGACCCAGTACTTC
TRBV6-2/TRBV6-3,TRBD2,TRBJ2-1,-,CASTAGTNVNEQFF,TGTGCCAGCACCGCCGGGACTAATGTCAATGAGCAGTTCTTC
TRBV12-3/TRBV12-4,-,TRBJ1-1,few,CASSIQGTEAFF,TGTGCCAGCTCTATTCAGGGAACTGAAGCTTTCTTT
TRBV6-5,TRBD2,TRBJ2-1,few,CASSSGTSAAIDEQFF,TGTGCCAGCAGTTCTGGGACTAGCGCCGCTATAGATGAGCAGTTCTTC
TRBV20-1,TRBD1,TRBJ2-3,-,CSARADRGITDTQYF,TGCAGTGCTAGGGCCGACAGGGGGATCACAGATACGCAGTATTTT
TRBV6-2/TRBV6-3,TRBD2,TRBJ2-7,few,CASRSWEGTYEQYF,TGTGCCAGCAGGTCCTGGGAGGGGACCTACGAGCAGTACTTC
TRBV30,TRBD2,TRBJ2-1,-,CAWSVWTSGYNEQFF,TGTGCCTGGAGTGTCTGGACTAGCGGCTACAATGAGCAGTTCTTC
TRBV20-1,-,TRBJ2-2,-,CSARSDLNTGELFF,TGCAGTGCTAGGTCGGACCTAAACACCGGGGAGCTGTTTTTT
TRBV7-2,-,TRBJ2-1,-,CASSLGATPYNEQFF,TGTGCCAGCAGCTTAGGGGCCACGCCCTACAATGAGCAGTTCTTC
TRBV7-9,-,TRBJ2-2,-,CASSRDTIGYTGELFF,TGTGCCAGCAGCCGGGATACTATTGGATACACCGGGGAGCTGTTTTTT
TRBV3-1,-,TRBJ2-1,many,CASSHNDNEQFF,TGTGCCAGCAGCCATAACGACAATGAGCAGTTCTTC
TRBV20-1,-,TRBJ1-5,few,CSASLHRNQPQHF,TGCAGTGCTAGTCTTCACCGCAATCAGCCCCAGCATTTT
TRBV5-1,-,TRBJ1-6,many,CASSIRQDPNSPLHF,TGCGCCAGCAGCATTCGACAAGATCCAAATTCACCCCTCCACTTT
TRBV29-1,TRBD2,TRBJ2-2,few,CSVTGTSGTGELFF,TGCAGCGTTACCGGGACTAGCGGGACCGGGGAGCTGTTTTTT
TRBV6-2/TRBV6-3,-,TRBJ1-5,once,CASSYRRGGNQPQHF,TGTGCCAGCAGTTACAGACGAGGGGGCAATCAGCCCCAGCATTTT
TRBV18,-,TRBJ2-1,few,CASSPRRTGYNEQFF,TGTGCCAGCTCACCGCGGCGGACGGGTTACAATGAGCAGTTCTTC
TRBV6-1,-,TRBJ1-5,few,CASSEQPEGNQPQHF,TGTGCCAGCAGTGAGCAACCGGAAGGCAATCAGCCCCAGCATTTT
TRBV4-1,-,TRBJ2-3,few,CASSPGPGGDTQYF,TGCGCCAGCAGCCCCGGACCCGGAGGAGATACGCAGTATTTT
TRBV27,TRBD1,TRBJ2-4,many,CASSFRTGGNIQYF,TGTGCCAGCAGTTTCCGGACAGGGGGAAACATTCAGTACTTC
TRBV6-1,TRBD1,TRBJ2-1,few,CASRGHSTGVVNEQFF,TGTGCCAGCAGGGGGCATTCGACAGGGGTGGTCAATGAGCAGTTCTTC
TRBV3-1,-,TRBJ2-1,many,CASSQAGAVLTYNEQFF,TGTGCCAGCAGCCAAGCAGGAGCGGTTTTGACGTACAATGAGCAGTTCTTC
TRBV7-9,-,TRBJ1-1,few,CASSPWTVEAFF,TGTGCCAGCAGCCCCTGGACTGTAGAAGCTTTCTTT
TRBV5-1,TRBD1,TRBJ1-1,-,CASSPGTAKYEAFF,TGCGCCAGCAGTCCCGGGACAGCAAAATATGAAGCTTTCTTT